Listed here are 19 T cell receptor beta chains from one sample, sequenced in a study of T cell clonotyping in hematopoietic cell transplantation. Data came from immunoSEQ multiplex PCR; TCRdb stores just in-frame clones and leaves some out. Of tens of thousands of clones listed, approximately 84% are singletons. Time point of the sample: recipient sample about 28 days before transplant, after cytoreduction. The starting material was peripheral blood mononuclear cells, obtained before stem cell transplant. All receptors derive from a man aged 60 to 69 with biphenotypic leukemia. Some clones in this sample may be carry-over from other donors' samples.

The chain joins TRBV5-1 to TRBJ1-2; possibly TRBD1 for D (6 bases). CDR3 length equals 14 residues. Per germline, CDR1 SGHRS and CDR2 YFSETQ. Trimming cost V 0 bases and J 7 bases, with 13 bases left between them. CDR3 DNA sequence: TGCGCCAGCAGCTTGGCCCCAGGGGATTTTGGCTACACCTTC. This gives the protein CASSLAPGDFGYTF.

The V gene is TRBV27, the J gene TRBJ1-1, with no clear D. The CDR3 spans 13 residues. Looked up from germline, CDR1 is MNHEY and CDR2 is SMNVEV (reference sequence). V lost 6 bases and J lost 0, with 8 bases in between. The CDR3 here is CASRGWVNTEAFF. CDR3 bases: TGTGCCAGCAGAGGGTGGGTGAACACTGAAGCTTTCTTT.

This sequence joins TRBV6-6 and TRBJ1-5; 7 bases map to TRBD1. Germline CDR1 and CDR2: MNHNY and SVGAGI (reference sequence). The CDR3 covers 15 residues. Trimming at V came to 7 bases and at J to 4 bases, leaving 10 bases not matched to a gene. The CDR3 DNA follows: TGTGCCAGCAACATCCGACAGGGTGGGAATCAGCCCCAGCATTTT. Translation: CASNIRQGGNQPQHF.

The V and J genes are TRBV28 and TRBJ2-7; no clear D gene. The germline V gene has CDR1 MDHEN and CDR2 SYDVKM. Deletions cut 1 base from V and 0 bases from J, with 10 bases between. This CDR3 comprises 15 residues. CDR3 sequence: CASSLLEQTSYEQYF. The DNA of the CDR3 is TGTGCCAGCAGTTTATTGGAGCAGACCTCCTACGAGCAGTACTTC.

The V call is TRBV10-2, the J call TRBJ2-2, with 7 bases that match TRBD1. The CDR3 sequence is 14 residues long. J gave up 4 bases and V 10 bases, and 9 bases lay outside the gene matches. Germline CDR1 reads WSHSY; CDR2 reads SAAADI. Written as DNA, the CDR3 is TGCGCCACCTCAGAAAGGGGGCGCACCGGGGAGCTGTTTTTT. This sequence encodes CATSERGRTGELFF.

The V gene is TRBV6-5, the J gene TRBJ2-7; D could derive from TRBD1 or TRBD2 (5 bases each). The CDR3 extends over 16 amino acids. Trimming stripped 0 bases from V and 2 bases from J, with 14 bases between. Germline assignment: CDR1 MNHEY and CDR2 SVGAGI. The chain's CDR3 is CASSYSLFGTAYEQYF. The CDR3 coding sequence is TGTGCCAGCAGTTACTCGCTCTTCGGGACCGCCTACGAGCAGTACTTC.

V gene TRBV13 combines with J gene TRBJ1-5; no definite D call. The CDR3 runs to 14 residues. CDR1 is PRHDT, CDR2 FYEKMQ, per germline (reference sequence). V dropped 0 bases and J dropped 0 bases, with 3 bases sitting between them. CDR3 coding DNA: TGTGCCAGCAGCTTAGGCAGTAGCAATCAGCCCCAGCATTTT. The encoded protein is CASSLGSSNQPQHF. Full variable domain (missing parts from reference TRBV13 and TRBJ1-5): AAGVIQSPRHLIKEKRETATLKCYPIPRHDTVYWYQQGPGQDPQFLISFYEKMQSDKGSIPDRFSAQQFSDYHSELNMSSLELGDSALYFCASSLGSSNQPQHFGDGTRLSIL.

This chain connects TRBV5-1 to TRBJ2-1, with D possibly being TRBD1 or TRBD2 (5 bases each). The CDR3 is made up of 15 amino acids. V lost 2 bases and J lost 7, with 16 bases in between. The V gene's germline CDR1 is SGHRS and CDR2 YFSETQ. CDR3 sequence: CASSFGAPLGNEQFF. The CDR3 region has the DNA TGCGCCAGCAGCTTCGGGGCCCCACTCGGGAATGAGCAGTTCTTC. Based on the CDR3 plus reference TRBV5-1 and TRBJ2-1, the full variable domain is KAGVTQTPRYLIKTRGQQVTLSCSPISGHRSVSWYQQTPGQGLQFLFEYFSETQRNKGNFPGRFSGRQFSNSRSEMNVSTLELGDSALYLCASSFGAPLGNEQFFGPGTRLTVL.

This chain uses TRBV6-5 with TRBJ1-1; 7 bases fit TRBD1. V trimming: 2 bases; J trimming: 5 bases; junction bases outside the gene matches: 8. CDR1 and CDR2 from the germline V gene are MNHEY and SVGAGI. This CDR3 contains 15 residues. The CDR3 protein is CASSYQGGSVTEAFF. In nucleotides, the CDR3 is TGTGCCAGCAGTTACCAGGGGGGGAGCGTAACTGAAGCTTTCTTT.

The sample holds a few counts of this clone. This sequence joins TRBV6-9 and TRBJ2-1, with D unresolved. The CDR3 loop spans 10 amino acids. Trimming removed 6 bases at V and 15 bases at J, with 12 bases between. From germline, CDR1 is MNHGY and CDR2 SVAAGI. CDR3 amino acids: CASSPLGRFF. The CDR3 region has the DNA TGTGCCAGCAGCCCCCTCGGACGGTTCTTC.

V and J are TRBV4-3 and TRBJ2-7, with a tentative D call TRBD2 (6 bases). Looked up from germline, CDR1 is LGHNA and CDR2 is YSLEER. The V and J ends lost 0 bases and 2 bases respectively, with 14 bases between them. The CDR3 covers 16 residues. The DNA of the CDR3 is TGCGCCAGCAGCCAAGATTGGGGCGGGACGGCCTACGAGCAGTACTTC. It yields the protein CASSQDWGGTAYEQYF.

In this sample, this clone turned up once. This chain uses TRBV5-1 with TRBJ1-1, with D perhaps matching TRBD1 (6 bases). The CDR3 totals 14 residues. Per the germline V gene, CDR1 is SGHRS and CDR2 is YFSETQ. V shed 0 bases and J shed 1 base, with 7 bases lying between them. The CDR3 is CASSLGTANTEAFF. As DNA, the CDR3 is TGCGCCAGCAGCTTGGGGACAGCGAACACTGAAGCTTTCTTT. The complete variable domain, with remaining parts taken from reference TRBV5-1 and TRBJ1-1, reads KAGVTQTPRYLIKTRGQQVTLSCSPISGHRSVSWYQQTPGQGLQFLFEYFSETQRNKGNFPGRFSGRQFSNSRSEMNVSTLELGDSALYLCASSLGTANTEAFFGQGTRLTVV.

The CDR3 spells CASSLLGSGNTIYF. DNA for the CDR3: TGCGCCAGCAGCTTACTAGGCTCTGGAAACACCATATATTTT. The genes are TRBV5-1 and TRBJ1-3; D is unresolved. The CDR3 is made up of 14 amino acids. CDR1 is SGHRS, CDR2 YFSETQ, per germline. The V gene lost 2 bases and the J gene lost 0 bases, with 6 bases spanning the gap.

This chain links TRBV28 with TRBJ2-5; TRBD2 aligns across 7 bases. V dropped 2 bases and J dropped 1; count of bases not matched to a gene: 7. From germline, CDR1 is MDHEN and CDR2 SYDVKM. The CDR3 spans 16 residues. The CDR3 region is CASSLPLAESQETQYF. CDR3 nucleotides: TGTGCCAGCAGTTTACCCCTAGCGGAATCCCAAGAGACCCAGTACTTC.

V usage is TRBV5-1 and J usage is TRBJ1-1; D remains unclear. CDR3 length: 17 amino acids. The V end was cut by 0 bases, the J end by 4 bases, with 19 bases between. CDR1 and CDR2 from the germline V gene are SGHRS and YFSETQ. This CDR3 is CASSLGYTDLGGTEAFF. In nucleotides, the CDR3 is TGCGCCAGCAGCTTGGGATATACGGACCTAGGAGGCACTGAAGCTTTCTTT. The whole variable domain, filled in from reference TRBV5-1 and TRBJ1-1, reads KAGVTQTPRYLIKTRGQQVTLSCSPISGHRSVSWYQQTPGQGLQFLFEYFSETQRNKGNFPGRFSGRQFSNSRSEMNVSTLELGDSALYLCASSLGYTDLGGTEAFFGQGTRLTVV.

V is TRBV28 and J is TRBJ1-1; maybe TRBD1 (6 bases). The CDR3 runs 16 residues. Deletions cut 2 bases from V and 1 base from J, with 14 bases between. Germline V gene data show CDR1 as MDHEN and CDR2 as SYDVKM. The CDR3 protein is CASSLVVAGANTEAFF. In nucleotides, the CDR3 is TGTGCCAGCAGTTTAGTCGTGGCAGGGGCGAACACTGAAGCTTTCTTT.

The chain employs TRBV4-2 and TRBJ2-2; 10 nucleotides align to TRBD2. The CDR3 length is 17 residues. V lost 1 base and J lost 3; bases outside the gene matches: 5. The germline V gene encodes CDR1 LGHNA and CDR2 YNFKEQ. Here the CDR3 DNA reads TGTGCCAGCAGCCAAGTGGGGCTAGCGGGAGACACCGGGGAGCTGTTTTTT. It encodes CASSQVGLAGDTGELFF.

V and J are TRBV5-1 and TRBJ1-1, with D possibly matching TRBD1 (5 bases). The CDR3 totals 15 residues. From germline, CDR1 is SGHRS and CDR2 YFSETQ. Trimming shortened V by 6 bases and J by 2 bases, and 17 bases separated the two germline ends. The CDR3 loop is CASTPAGRDNTEAFF. CDR3 nucleotide sequence: TGCGCCAGCACCCCTGCGGGCAGGGATAACACTGAAGCTTTCTTT. Full variable domain (outside the CDR3, taken from reference TRBV5-1 and TRBJ1-1): KAGVTQTPRYLIKTRGQQVTLSCSPISGHRSVSWYQQTPGQGLQFLFEYFSETQRNKGNFPGRFSGRQFSNSRSEMNVSTLELGDSALYLCASTPAGRDNTEAFFGQGTRLTVV.

The gene calls are TRBV28 and TRBJ2-7; 12 bases line up with TRBD2. The trim removed 6 bases at V and 2 bases at J, leaving 8 bases unmatched. The CDR3 contains 16 residues. The germline V gene encodes CDR1 MDHEN and CDR2 SYDVKM. CDR3 nucleotide sequence: TGTGCCAGCAGATCCCCCCTAGCGGGAGGGCCCTACGAGCAGTACTTC. Amino acids: CASRSPLAGGPYEQYF. The full variable domain, rest sourced from reference TRBV28 and TRBJ2-7, is DVKVTQSSRYLVKRTGEKVFLECVQDMDHENMFWYRQDPGLGLRLIYFSYDVKMKEKGDIPEGYSVSREKKERFSLILESASTNQTSMYLCASRSPLAGGPYEQYFGPGTRLTVT.